Sequencing of this T cell receptor beta chain was carried out in a study of blood T cell repertoires in COVID-19. Per the original methods: Estimates of nucleated cell counts were drawn from the amplification of reference gene primers. Using immunoSEQ multiplex PCR, the repertoire was profiled, and TCRdb retains in-frame clones only, with some absent. Clone size and the V and J calls come from that table; the DNA yielded D and trimming. Here the sample spans under 100,000 clones, 70% to 90% being singletons. The CDR3 is 14 amino acids. Trimming took 11 bases from V and 0 from J; bases not matched to a gene: 10. The germline V gene encodes CDR1 ENHRY and CDR2 SYGVKD.

The sample comprised peripheral blood. V and J are TRBV10-3 and TRBJ2-7; 7 bases fit TRBD2. The TCR originated in an elderly woman with COVID-19, enrolled during active disease. The CDR3 sequence: CAVGGALNSYEQYF. CDR3 in DNA: TGTGCCGTGGGAGGGGCCCTAAACTCCTACGAGCAGTACTTC.